These 16 T cell receptor beta chains originate from one sample sequenced in a study of CD8 T cells in ankylosing spondylitis. Study observations and caveats: There was a TCR beta motif, made of 7 or 8 highly homologous variants, that appeared characteristic of ankylosing spondylitis blood.

TCRdb used MiXCR to reprocess the 5' RACE reads, holding one entry per CDR3 protein. The sample consists of roughly 670,000 distinct CDR3 sequences, roughly 20% of them appearing once. These receptors' antigens are unknown. The sample taken for sequencing was blood, either unsorted or a sorted T cell fraction (not recorded which). The receptors stem from a male donor with ankylosing spondylitis.

This clonotype was seen ten or more times. CDR3 amino acids: CSARVWGTGYTF. As DNA, the CDR3 is TGCAGTGCCCGAGTGTGGGGTACTGGCTACACCTTC. The gene calls are TRBV20-1 and TRBJ1-2; D gene ambiguous. CDR1 and CDR2 from the germline V gene are DFQATT and SNEGSKA (reference sequence). The germline V and J ends were trimmed by 6 bases and 7 bases, with 15 bases remaining between them. The CDR3 sequence is 12 residues long.

The chain carries TRBV7-9 and TRBJ2-7, with D perhaps matching TRBD1 (5 bases). CDR1 and CDR2 from the germline V gene are SEHNR and FQNEAQ (reference sequence). This CDR3 contains 13 residues. V was clipped by 5 bases and J by 6 bases, with 14 bases between them. CDR3 coding DNA: TGTGCCAGCAGCAGGGGAACAGAAAGCGAGCAGTACTTC. This sequence encodes CASSRGTESEQYF. Based on the CDR3 plus reference TRBV7-9 and TRBJ2-7, the full variable domain is DTGVSQNPRHKITKRGQNVTFRCDPISEHNRLYWYRQTLGQGPEFLTYFQNEAQLEKSRLLSDRFSAERPKGSFSTLEIQRTEQGDSAMYLCASSRGTESEQYFGPGTRLTVT.

The rearrangement uses TRBV12-3 or TRBV12-4 and TRBJ1-4; maybe TRBD1 (5 bases). Trimming removed 6 bases from V and 6 bases from J, with 14 bases in between. The CDR3 extends over 14 amino acids. The CDR3 sequence is CASSLREAYEKLFF. The DNA of the CDR3 is TGTGCCAGCAGCCTCAGGGAGGCTTATGAAAAACTGTTTTTT.

V usage is TRBV18 and J usage is TRBJ1-1, with D possibly TRBD1 on 6 matching bases. Trimming stripped 5 bases from V and 7 bases from J, with 17 bases between. The CDR3 length is 14 residues. Germline assignment: CDR1 KGHSH and CDR2 LQKENI. The CDR3 DNA sequence: TGTGCCAGCTCAGGCGGACAGTCCTGGGATGAAGCTTTCTTT. It translates to CASSGGQSWDEAFF.

The rearrangement uses TRBV7-9 and TRBJ2-7, with 13 bases matching TRBD2. Germline trimming cut 5 bases from V and 3 bases from J; bases unmatched to any gene: 7. This CDR3 region has 16 residues. From germline, CDR1 is SEHNR and CDR2 FQNEAQ (reference sequence). The CDR3 region is CASSHQLAGGVYEQYF. The CDR3 DNA sequence: TGTGCCAGCAGCCACCAACTAGCGGGAGGGGTCTACGAGCAGTACTTC.

This clonotype was detected ten times or more. This chain joins TRBV12-3 or TRBV12-4 and TRBJ2-5; TRBD2 agrees at 7 bases. The CDR3 contains 12 residues. Trimming removed 6 bases from V and 7 bases from J; junction bases left unmatched: 5. The CDR3 protein is CASSPSGSTQYF. The DNA of the CDR3 is TGTGCCAGCAGCCCTAGCGGCTCGACCCAGTACTTC.

This clonotype was counted a few times. The V gene is TRBV6-1, the J gene TRBJ1-2, with D hard to call. The CDR3 has 15 residues. Germline V lookup: CDR1 MNHNS, CDR2 SASEGT. The V end was cut by 6 bases, the J end by 0 bases, with 14 bases between. Here the CDR3 reads CASRTRQDANYGYTF. CDR3 bases: TGTGCCAGCAGGACCAGGCAGGACGCTAACTATGGCTACACCTTC.

This chain joins TRBV6-2 or TRBV6-3 and TRBJ1-5; 7 nucleotides line up with TRBD1. The V and J ends lost 6 bases and 6 bases, in that order; junction bases with no gene match: 5. Germline V gene data show CDR1 as MNHEY and CDR2 as SVGEGT. The length of the CDR3 is 13 residues. This chain's CDR3 is CASSDRESQPQHF. The CDR3, as DNA: TGTGCCAGCAGCGACAGGGAGAGTCAGCCCCAGCATTTT.

The CDR3 spells CASTLLGGDISPLHF. The CDR3 bases are TGTGCCAGCACCCTCTTAGGGGGGGATATTTCACCCCTCCACTTT. The rearrangement joins TRBV5-6 to TRBJ1-6; D is perhaps TRBD1 (6 bases). The CDR3 has 15 amino acids. V was trimmed by 6 bases and J by 9 bases, leaving 19 bases between them. Germline loops: CDR1 SGHDT, CDR2 YYEEEE.

V is TRBV11-2 and J is TRBJ1-4, with D possibly matching TRBD1 (6 bases). There are 14 residues in the CDR3. CDR1 is SGHAT, CDR2 FQNNGV, per germline. V was pared by 4 bases and J by 8 bases, with 14 bases between. This CDR3 is CASSSDRIGEKLFF. The CDR3 DNA reads TGTGCCAGCAGCTCTGACAGGATAGGGGAAAAACTGTTTTTT.

V gene TRBV20-1 combines with J gene TRBJ2-7, with D perhaps TRBD1 (5 bases). Germline V CDR1 and CDR2: DFQATT, SNEGSKA (reference sequence). Trimming removed 6 bases from V and 1 base from J, with 13 bases in between. The CDR3 totals 13 residues. CDR3 in amino acids: CSAEWAGSYEQYF. The CDR3 DNA follows: TGCAGTGCGGAATGGGCAGGGTCCTACGAGCAGTACTTC.

This clonotype was seen repeatedly, ten times or more. J is TRBJ1-1 and V is TRBV5-1, with D possibly being TRBD1 (5 bases). CDR3 length: 15 amino acids. Trimming cost V 5 bases and J 3 bases, with 17 bases left between them. Germline lookup yields CDR1 SGHRS and CDR2 YFSETQ. The CDR3 DNA reads TGCGCCAGCAGAGTAAATACGAGGGGAGACACTGAAGCTTTCTTT. Translation gives CASRVNTRGDTEAFF.

This clonotype was detected a few times. J is TRBJ2-1 and V is TRBV11-3; 10 bases fit TRBD2. After removal of 5 bases from V and 6 bases from J, the junction contained 10 bases not matched to a gene. This CDR3 is built from 16 residues. Germline CDR1 reads SGHNT; CDR2 reads YENEEA. CDR3 amino acids: CASSPYLSGGANEQFF. CDR3 coding DNA: TGTGCCAGCAGCCCCTACCTCAGCGGGGGGGCCAATGAGCAGTTCTTC. Using reference TRBV11-3 and TRBJ2-1 for the parts outside the CDR3, the full variable domain is EAGVVQSPRYKIIEKKQPVAFWCNPISGHNTLYWYLQNLGQGPELLIRYENEEAVDDSQLPKDRFSAERLKGVDSTLKIQPAELGDSAVYLCASSPYLSGGANEQFFGPGTRLTVL.

The sample holds a few counts of this clonotype. V and J are TRBV10-3 and TRBJ1-1; D is unresolved. Trimming took off 4 bases at V and 3 bases at J, with 15 bases between the two ends. This CDR3 comprises 15 residues. Looked up from germline, CDR1 is ENHRY and CDR2 is SYGVKD. The CDR3 sequence is CAISGYPGEDTEAFF. CDR3 DNA sequence: TGTGCCATCAGTGGATATCCCGGGGAAGACACTGAAGCTTTCTTT.

The genes are TRBV14 and TRBJ2-1; the D gene could be TRBD1 or TRBD2 (5 bases each). The ends were cut back, 1 base at V and 3 bases at J, with 13 bases in the middle. There are 16 residues in the CDR3. CDR1 SGHDN and CDR2 FVKESK come from the germline V gene. In DNA, the CDR3 is TGTGCCAGCAGCCAAGCGGGGCGGACACGCTACAATGAGCAGTTCTTC. This sequence encodes CASSQAGRTRYNEQFF.

CDR3 nucleotide sequence: TGTGCCAGCAGCCTTGGGGACGGGGCCTACGAGCAGTACTTC. The encoded protein is CASSLGDGAYEQYF. The chain combines TRBV3-1 with TRBJ2-7; D is tentatively TRBD1 or TRBD2 (5 bases each). The V and J ends lost 4 bases and 2 bases respectively, with 12 bases between them. CDR3 size: 14 residues. Germline V gene sequence: CDR1 LGHDT, CDR2 YNNKEL (reference sequence).